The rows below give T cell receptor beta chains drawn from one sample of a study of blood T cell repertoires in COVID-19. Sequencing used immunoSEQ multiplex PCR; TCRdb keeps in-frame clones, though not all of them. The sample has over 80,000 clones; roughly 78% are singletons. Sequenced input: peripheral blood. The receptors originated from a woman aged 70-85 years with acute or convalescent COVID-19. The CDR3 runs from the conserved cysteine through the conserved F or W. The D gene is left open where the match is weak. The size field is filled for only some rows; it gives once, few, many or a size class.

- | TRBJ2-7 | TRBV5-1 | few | CASSTGLASYEQYF | TGCGCCAGCAGCACGGGGTTAGCCTCCTACGAGCAGTACTTC
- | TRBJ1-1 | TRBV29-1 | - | CSVLGQNTEAFF | TGCAGCGTACTGGGACAGAACACTGAAGCTTTCTTT
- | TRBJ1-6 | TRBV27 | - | CASGTSWSSYNSPLHF | TGTGCCAGCGGGACATCCTGGAGCTCCTATAATTCACCCCTCCACTTT
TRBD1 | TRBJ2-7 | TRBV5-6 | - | CASSLGWGDRANYEQYF | TGTGCCAGCAGCTTGGGATGGGGCGACAGGGCCAACTACGAGCAGTACTTC
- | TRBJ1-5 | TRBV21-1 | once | CASSKAPDREVQPQHF | TGTGCCAGCAGCAAAGCGCCGGACAGGGAGGTTCAGCCCCAGCATTTT
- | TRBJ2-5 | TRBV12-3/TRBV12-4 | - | CASSLLRRETQYF | TGTGCCAGCAGTTTACTACGGAGAGAGACCCAGTACTTC
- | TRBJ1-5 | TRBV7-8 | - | CASTEWGHQPQHF | TGTGCCAGCACCGAGTGGGGGCATCAGCCCCAGCATTTT
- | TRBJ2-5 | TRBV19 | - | CASSSGHGVVETQYF | TGTGCCAGTTCTTCCGGACACGGTGTCGTGGAGACCCAGTACTTC
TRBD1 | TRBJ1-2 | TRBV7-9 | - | CASSRRGGGRGNGYTF | TGTGCCAGCAGCCGCCGAGGCGGCGGCAGGGGGAATGGCTACACCTTC
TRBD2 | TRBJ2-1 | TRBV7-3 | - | CASSSGTYNEQFF | TGTGCCAGCAGCAGCGGGACTTACAATGAGCAGTTCTTC
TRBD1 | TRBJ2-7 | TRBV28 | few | CASSPGTGAYEQYF | TGTGCCAGCAGTCCCGGGACAGGCGCCTACGAGCAGTACTTC
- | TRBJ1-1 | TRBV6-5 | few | CASSYQGGMNTEAFF | TGTGCCAGCAGTTACCAGGGAGGGATGAACACTGAAGCTTTCTTT
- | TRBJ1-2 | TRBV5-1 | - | CASSLFGVEGYTF | TGCGCCAGCAGCTTGTTCGGGGTGGAGGGCTACACCTTC
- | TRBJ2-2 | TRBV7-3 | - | CASSSGQLGELFF | TGTGCCAGCAGCAGTGGACAGCTCGGGGAGCTGTTTTTT
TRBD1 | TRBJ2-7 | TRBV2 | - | CASSPRQGAREQYF | TGTGCCAGCAGCCCACGACAGGGGGCGAGGGAGCAGTACTTC
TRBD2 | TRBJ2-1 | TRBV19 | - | CASSIDPGGPVGEQFF | TGTGCCAGTAGTATAGATCCGGGGGGGCCCGTAGGTGAGCAGTTCTTC
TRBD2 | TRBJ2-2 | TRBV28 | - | CASSLIIAGAGSGELFF | TGTGCCAGCAGTTTGATCATAGCGGGAGCGGGTTCCGGGGAGCTGTTTTTT
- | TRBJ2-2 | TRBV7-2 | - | CASRLGGPVTGELFF | TGTGCCAGCCGTCTGGGGGGGCCGGTCACCGGGGAGCTGTTTTTT
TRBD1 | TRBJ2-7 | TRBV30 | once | CAWDRGTSNEQYF | TGTGCCTGGGACAGGGGGACCTCAAACGAGCAGTACTTC
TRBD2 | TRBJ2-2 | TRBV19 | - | CASSLYRLATNTGELFF | TGTGCCAGTAGTTTATACAGACTAGCGACGAACACCGGGGAGCTGTTTTTT
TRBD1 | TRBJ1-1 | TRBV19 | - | CATDRGRTEAFF | TGTGCCACCGACAGGGGGAGGACTGAAGCTTTCTTT
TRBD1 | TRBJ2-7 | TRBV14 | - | CASSPGGGSWRTYEQYF | TGTGCCAGCAGCCCAGGGGGCGGATCGTGGCGAACCTACGAGCAGTACTTC
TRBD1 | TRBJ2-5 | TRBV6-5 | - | CASNSGQGKETQYF | TGTGCCAGCAACTCGGGACAGGGGAAAGAGACCCAGTACTTC
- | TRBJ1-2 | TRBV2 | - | CASSDRAYGYTF | TGTGCCAGCAGTGACAGGGCCTATGGCTACACCTTC
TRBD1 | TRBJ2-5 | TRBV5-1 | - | CASSPRAKGAFETQYF | TGCGCCAGCAGCCCCCGGGCGAAGGGGGCCTTCGAGACCCAGTACTTC
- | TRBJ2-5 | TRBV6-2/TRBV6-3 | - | CASSYGQGWEETQYF | TGTGCCAGCAGTTACGGCCAGGGGTGGGAAGAGACCCAGTACTTC
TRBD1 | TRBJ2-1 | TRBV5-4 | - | CASRDPGQGAYNEQFF | TGTGCCAGCAGGGACCCGGGACAGGGGGCCTACAATGAGCAGTTCTTC
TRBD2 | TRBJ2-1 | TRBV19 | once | CASSIASTGLAQDNEQFF | TGTGCCAGTAGTATAGCCTCCACGGGACTAGCGCAGGATAATGAGCAGTTCTTC
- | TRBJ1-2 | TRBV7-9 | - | CASSLGGQSPIVYGYTF | TGTGCCAGCAGCTTAGGCGGACAGTCCCCAATTGTCTATGGCTACACCTTC
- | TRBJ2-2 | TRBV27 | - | CASCGDTGELFF | TGTGCCAGTTGCGGAGACACCGGGGAGCTGTTTTTT
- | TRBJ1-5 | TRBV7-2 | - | CASSPGAGGQPQHF | TGTGCCAGCAGCCCAGGAGCCGGGGGTCAGCCCCAGCATTTT
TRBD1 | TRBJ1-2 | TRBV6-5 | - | CASDRGPGGYTF | TGTGCCAGCGACAGGGGGCCAGGTGGCTACACCTTC
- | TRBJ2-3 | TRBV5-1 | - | CASSFQGTDTQYF | TGCGCCAGCAGCTTCCAGGGCACAGATACGCAGTATTTT
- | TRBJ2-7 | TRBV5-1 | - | CASSLSAMGLQYEQYF | TGCGCCAGCAGCTTGAGCGCTATGGGACTGCAATACGAGCAGTACTTC
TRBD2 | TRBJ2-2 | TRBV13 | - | CASSIRTSLSTGELFF | TGTGCCAGCAGCATCCGGACTAGCCTCAGCACCGGGGAGCTGTTTTTT
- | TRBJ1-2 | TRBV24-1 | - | CATSDRRAGENYGYTF | TGTGCCACCAGTGATCGGAGGGCTGGAGAAAACTATGGCTACACCTTC
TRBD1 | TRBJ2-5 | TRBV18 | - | CASSPPGQGVQETQYF | TGTGCCAGCTCACCCCCGGGACAGGGGGTCCAAGAGACCCAGTACTTC
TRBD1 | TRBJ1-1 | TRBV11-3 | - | CASAAGQGNLKAFF | TGTGCCAGCGCTGCGGGACAGGGGAACCTAAAAGCTTTCTTT
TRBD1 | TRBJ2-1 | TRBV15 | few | CATSSYGQAHNEQFF | TGTGCCACCAGCAGCTATGGACAGGCCCACAATGAGCAGTTCTTC
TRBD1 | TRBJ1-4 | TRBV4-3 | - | CASSQVRGPYEKLFF | TGCGCCAGCAGCCAAGTGAGGGGGCCTTATGAAAAACTGTTTTTT
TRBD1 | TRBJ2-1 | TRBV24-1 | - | CATSATGGASYNEQFF | TGTGCCACCAGTGCCACAGGGGGAGCCTCCTACAATGAGCAGTTCTTC
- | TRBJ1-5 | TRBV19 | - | CASSIPLLNQPQHF | TGTGCCAGTAGTATCCCCCTCCTAAATCAGCCCCAGCATTTT
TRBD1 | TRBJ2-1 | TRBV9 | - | CASSTGAYNEQFF | TGTGCCAGCAGCACAGGGGCCTACAATGAGCAGTTCTTC
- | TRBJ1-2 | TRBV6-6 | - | CASSYAGFGANYGYTF | TGTGCCAGCAGTTACGCGGGCTTCGGAGCTAACTATGGCTACACCTTC
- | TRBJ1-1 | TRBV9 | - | CASSRDMNTEAFF | TGTGCCAGCAGCAGAGACATGAACACTGAAGCTTTCTTT
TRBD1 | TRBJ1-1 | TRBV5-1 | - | CASSLTQTGRRTEAFF | TGCGCCAGCAGCTTGACCCAGACAGGGAGGAGGACTGAAGCTTTCTTT
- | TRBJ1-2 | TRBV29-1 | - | CSVAARSGGYTF | TGCAGCGTTGCTGCGAGGAGCGGTGGCTACACCTTC
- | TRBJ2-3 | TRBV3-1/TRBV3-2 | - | CASSQEGRLADTQYF | TGTGCCAGCAGCCAAGAGGGGAGACTCGCAGATACGCAGTATTTT
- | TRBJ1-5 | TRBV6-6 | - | CASRARQKNQPQHF | TGTGCCAGCAGGGCCCGACAGAAAAATCAGCCCCAGCATTTT
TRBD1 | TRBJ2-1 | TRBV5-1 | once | CASSPRQGMGNEQFF | TGCGCCAGCAGTCCCAGACAGGGTATGGGGAATGAGCAGTTCTTC
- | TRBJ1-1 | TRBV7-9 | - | CASSLMTGNTEAFF | TGTGCCAGCAGCCTCATGACAGGGAACACTGAAGCTTTCTTT
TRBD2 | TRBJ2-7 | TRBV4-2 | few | CASSPNGLAGAYEQYF | TGTGCCAGCAGCCCGAACGGACTAGCGGGGGCCTACGAGCAGTACTTC
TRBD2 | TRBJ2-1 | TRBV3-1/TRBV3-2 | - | CASSRRTLAGYNEQFF | TGTGCCAGCAGCCGAAGGACCCTAGCGGGTTACAATGAGCAGTTCTTC
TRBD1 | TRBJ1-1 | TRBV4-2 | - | CASSPTGAMRILF | TGTGCCAGCAGCCCGACAGGGGCCATGCGGATACTCTTT